This T cell receptor (beta chain) was captured by sequencing in a study of prognosis after radiotherapy for stage I lung cancer. Across the whole study: Stage I non-small cell lung cancer patients were enrolled between April 2018 and January 2019. Development of distant metastases after radiotherapy was seen in a handful of patients at a median of around seven months, with no significant progression in some 15.

Two rounds of multiplex PCR amplified TCR beta CDR3 from genomic DNA. Each TRBV and TRBJ gene had its own primer in the first PCR round. There were universal primers used in the second PCR round. TCRdb re-called the multiplex PCR reads through MiXCR, storing one row per CDR3 protein. The data show around 20,000 distinct CDR3 sequences, with less than 70% seen just once and roughly 29% held by the top ten. Comment on this clonotype: Its antigen is currently unknown.

The CDR3 has 15 residues. Germline CDR1 MNHEY, CDR2 SMNVEV (reference sequence). Unmatched junction bases numbered 9, after V lost 0 bases and J lost 11 bases. Study-level results: Frequencies of TRBV and TRBJ gene use reportedly varied by whether patients had metastases.

V usage is TRBV27 and J usage is TRBJ1-5, with 8 nucleotides matching TRBD1. The source is a donor older than 45 with non-small cell lung cancer. This specimen was PBMCs, taken before or after stereotactic body radiation therapy (not recorded which). CDR3 coding DNA: TGTGCCAGCAGTTTATCGGGACAGGTTCACTGGACCCAGCATTTT. Its translation: CASSLSGQVHWTQHF.